One sample yielded the 22 T cell receptor beta chains listed below, sequenced in a study of blood T cell repertoires in COVID-19. Measured with immunoSEQ multiplex PCR; TCRdb has only the in-frame clones, and not every one. The table records about 350,000 clones, more than 75% of them present only once. Sequencing used PBMCs or T cells enriched from blood (not recorded which). Receptor source: a young woman who had recovered from COVID-19.

The CDR3 nucleotides read TGTGCCAGTAGTCCCTATCTAGTCTCCTACGAGCAGTACTTC. Protein sequence: CASSPYLVSYEQYF. V usage is TRBV19 and J usage is TRBJ2-7; D call uncertain. Germline CDR1 LNHDA, CDR2 SQIVND (reference sequence). Between the trimmed V and J ends, which lost 5 bases and 0 bases, there was a span of 11 bases. The CDR3 consists of 14 residues. The full variable domain, rest sourced from reference TRBV19 and TRBJ2-7, is DGGITQSPKYLFRKEGQNVTLSCEQNLNHDAMYWYRQDPGQGLRLIYYSQIVNDFQKGDIAEGYSVSREKKESFPLTVTSAQKNPTAFYLCASSPYLVSYEQYFGPGTRLTVT.

This clone was found a few times. This sequence joins TRBV19 and TRBJ1-5; 8 positions match TRBD1. Germline lookup yields CDR1 LNHDA and CDR2 SQIVND (reference sequence). V lost 4 bases to trimming and J lost 0 bases; unmatched junction nucleotides: 5. This CDR3 has 16 amino acids. CDR3 DNA: TGTGCCAGTAGTACACGCGACAGGGGTAGCAATCAGCCCCAGCATTTT. Translated: CASSTRDRGSNQPQHF.

The V call is TRBV29-1, the J call TRBJ1-1; TRBD1 might be the D (5 bases). There are 14 residues in the CDR3. Germline-derived CDR1 and CDR2 are SQVTM and ANQGSEA. V was trimmed by 0 bases and J by 5 bases, leaving 13 bases between them. The DNA of the CDR3 is TGCAGCGTTGAAGATTGGGGGGGTGGTACTGAAGCTTTCTTT. Translated, it gives CSVEDWGGGTEAFF.

The genes are TRBV4-2 and TRBJ2-1; 9 nucleotides agree with TRBD1. This CDR3 is built from 16 residues. V lost 4 bases and J lost 3; bases outside the gene matches: 7. Germline values: CDR1 LGHNA, CDR2 YNFKEQ. CDR3 in DNA: TGTGCCAGCAGCCGGTGGGGACAGGGCCTCTACAATGAGCAGTTCTTC. Translation: CASSRWGQGLYNEQFF.

The chain joins TRBV21-1 to TRBJ1-1; the D call of TRBD1 is as the table states it, not checked on the DNA. TRBV21-1 is given as a pseudogene. This CDR3 is built from 15 residues. The CDR3 loop is CASRGTGWGLTEAFF. CDR3 coding DNA: TGTGCCAGCAGAGGGACAGGGTGGGGTCTCACTGAAGCTTTCTTT.

The rearrangement joins TRBV5-5 to TRBJ2-7, with 10 bases fitting TRBD2. V lost 2 bases and J lost 1; bases outside the gene matches: 3. The CDR3 is 15 amino acids. Germline-derived CDR1 and CDR2 are SGHKS and YYEKEE (reference sequence). The CDR3 nucleotides read TGTGCCAGCAGCTTCATAGCGGGAGGATCCTACGAGCAGTACTTC. This codes for CASSFIAGGSYEQYF. The variable domain in full, completed from reference TRBV5-5 and TRBJ2-7, reads DAGVTQSPTHLIKTRGQQVTLRCSPISGHKSVSWYQQVLGQGPQFIFQYYEKEERGRGNFPDRFSARQFPNYSSELNVNALLLGDSALYLCASSFIAGGSYEQYFGPGTRLTVT.

This chain connects TRBV7-9 to TRBJ1-2; no firm D call. Between the trimmed V and J ends, which lost 5 bases and 0 bases, there was a span of 7 bases. The CDR3 is 13 residues long. Germline CDR1 reads SEHNR; CDR2 reads FQNEAQ (reference sequence). Here the CDR3 DNA reads TGTGCCAGCAGCGGGAGGACTAACTATGGCTACACCTTC. Amino acids: CASSGRTNYGYTF. Combining the CDR3 with reference TRBV7-9 and TRBJ1-2 gives the whole variable domain DTGVSQNPRHKITKRGQNVTFRCDPISEHNRLYWYRQTLGQGPEFLTYFQNEAQLEKSRLLSDRFSAERPKGSFSTLEIQRTEQGDSAMYLCASSGRTNYGYTFGSGTRLTVV.

The chain carries TRBV4-2 and TRBJ1-2, with TRBD1 identical over 7 bases. This CDR3 has 17 residues. Germline lookup yields CDR1 LGHNA and CDR2 YNFKEQ. V dropped 0 bases and J dropped 1; count of bases not matched to a gene: 8. CDR3 protein: CASSQDRRDRGNYGYTF. CDR3 sequence (DNA): TGTGCCAGCAGCCAAGATAGGAGGGACAGAGGTAACTATGGCTACACCTTC.

The chain links TRBV28 to TRBJ1-4, with TRBD1 matching over 9 bases. Germline-derived CDR1 and CDR2 are MDHEN and SYDVKM. The CDR3 has 14 amino acids. The J segment lost 8 bases and the V segment lost 7 bases, leaving 8 bases of the junction unmatched. CDR3 bases: TGTGCCAGCACGGGACAGGGATATCGGGAAAAACTGTTTTTT. Its translation is CASTGQGYREKLFF.

The chain links TRBV7-9 to TRBJ1-2, with D tentatively TRBD1 (5 bases). This CDR3 has 13 amino acids. From germline, CDR1 is SEHNR and CDR2 FQNEAQ (reference sequence). Trimming stripped 5 bases from V and 4 bases from J, with 11 bases between. The CDR3 DNA reads TGTGCCAGCAGCCCCGACAGTTTCTATGGCTACACCTTC. As protein: CASSPDSFYGYTF. Full variable domain (rest looked up from reference TRBV7-9 and TRBJ1-2): DTGVSQNPRHKITKRGQNVTFRCDPISEHNRLYWYRQTLGQGPEFLTYFQNEAQLEKSRLLSDRFSAERPKGSFSTLEIQRTEQGDSAMYLCASSPDSFYGYTFGSGTRLTVV.

Concerning this clone: The same CDR3 arises from other DNA sequences in this sample as well. This rearrangement joins TRBV27 to TRBJ1-1; 8 positions agree with TRBD1. The CDR3 extends over 14 amino acids. Germline V lookup: CDR1 MNHEY, CDR2 SMNVEV (reference sequence). The V and J ends lost 4 bases and 1 base, in that order; junction bases with no gene match: 2. The CDR3 here is CASSWDRTNTEAFF. The CDR3 DNA is TGTGCCAGCAGTTGGGACAGGACGAACACTGAAGCTTTCTTT.

V usage is TRBV3-1 (or the pseudogene TRBV3-2) and J usage is TRBJ1-6; perhaps TRBD1 as D (5 bases). With 5 bases removed from V and 8 bases from J, the gap between germline ends came to 13 bases. CDR1 is LGHDT and CDR2 is YNNKEL in the germline V gene (reference sequence). The length of the CDR3 is 14 residues. The CDR3 here is CASSTILRDSPLHF. CDR3 DNA: TGTGCCAGCAGCACGATCCTCAGGGATTCACCCCTCCACTTT.

This chain uses TRBV28 with TRBJ2-1, with TRBD2 matching over 8 bases. The CDR3 is 15 amino acids. V dropped 3 bases and J dropped 6; count of bases not matched to a gene: 7. From germline, CDR1 is MDHEN and CDR2 SYDVKM. DNA of the CDR3: TGTGCCAGCAGTTTTACCGGGAGGGCCGGCAATGAGCAGTTCTTC. It yields the protein CASSFTGRAGNEQFF.

The chain has TRBV5-1 and TRBJ1-1; the D is unclear. The CDR3 loop spans 14 amino acids. Germline loops: CDR1 SGHRS, CDR2 YFSETQ. Trimming stripped 2 bases from V and 0 bases from J, with 8 bases between. In DNA, the CDR3 is TGCGCCAGCAGCTTTCGAGCGGTGAACACTGAAGCTTTCTTT. Its protein is CASSFRAVNTEAFF.

The chain is built from TRBV5-1 and TRBJ2-7, with a possible D match to TRBD1 (6 bases). Germline CDR1 is SGHRS and CDR2 is YFSETQ. V lost 4 bases and J 3 bases, leaving 8 bases between the germline ends. CDR3 length: 12 amino acids. DNA for the CDR3: TGCGCCAGCAGCCCGGACAGCTACGAGCAGTACTTC. Encoded protein: CASSPDSYEQYF.

The rearrangement uses TRBV5-1 and TRBJ2-7, with 10 bases that match TRBD2. This CDR3 region has 15 residues. V lost 0 bases, J lost 2 bases, and 2 bases stayed unmatched. Germline CDR1 SGHRS, CDR2 YFSETQ. The DNA for the CDR3 is TGCGCCAGCAGCTTGGGAAGCGGGGGGGCCTACGAGCAGTACTTC. Amino acid sequence: CASSLGSGGAYEQYF.

The chain carries TRBV7-6 and TRBJ2-5, with TRBD1 matching over 9 bases. The CDR3 totals 15 residues. CDR1 and CDR2 from the germline V gene are SGHVS and FNYEAQ. Trimming at V came to 4 bases and at J to 5 bases, leaving 8 bases not matched to a gene. The CDR3 DNA follows: TGTGCCAGCAGCTACGGGAGTGACAGGGGGGAGACCCAGTACTTC. Translating it yields CASSYGSDRGETQYF.

The chain couples TRBV12-3 or TRBV12-4 to TRBJ2-6; D ambiguous. This CDR3 spans 13 amino acids. V gave up 2 bases and J gave up 4 bases, with 3 bases separating them. The CDR3 DNA sequence: TGTGCCAGCAGTTTACTCGGGGCCAACGTCCTGACTTTC. This translates into CASSLLGANVLTF.

The V gene is TRBV5-6, the J gene TRBJ2-3, with 7 bases aligning to TRBD2. The CDR3 is made up of 15 amino acids. Looked up from germline, CDR1 is SGHDT and CDR2 is YYEEEE. V trimming: 2 bases; J trimming: 6 bases; junction bases outside the gene matches: 9. CDR3 loop: CASSFFGGGADTQYF. The CDR3, as DNA: TGTGCCAGCAGCTTTTTCGGGGGAGGGGCCGATACGCAGTATTTT.

In this sample, this clone turned up a few times. The J gene is TRBJ2-2, the V gene TRBV28; 10 nucleotides match TRBD1. Germline lookup yields CDR1 MDHEN and CDR2 SYDVKM. The length of the CDR3 is 19 residues. J gave up 3 bases and V 3 bases, and 13 bases lay outside the gene matches. This CDR3 is CASSFPTSDRGQDTGELFF. DNA of the CDR3: TGTGCCAGCAGTTTCCCCACTTCCGACAGGGGGCAAGACACCGGGGAGCTGTTTTTT.

The chain has TRBV4-2 and TRBJ1-1; D not resolved. CDR1 is LGHNA, CDR2 YNFKEQ, per germline. This CDR3 is built from 13 residues. Trimming took off 3 bases at V and 1 base at J, with 6 bases between the two ends. CDR3 protein: CASSQGGNTEAFF. The DNA for the CDR3 is TGTGCCAGCAGCCAGGGAGGGAACACTGAAGCTTTCTTT.

A single count supports this clone. V gene TRBV25-1 combines with J gene TRBJ2-3; 8 nucleotides align to TRBD1. Germline V lookup: CDR1 MGHDK, CDR2 SYGVNS. The V segment lost 1 base and the J segment 1 base; nucleotides outside the gene matches: 1. The CDR3 sequence is 15 residues long. The CDR3: CASSESTGGTDTQYF. The CDR3 DNA follows: TGTGCCAGCAGTGAATCGACAGGGGGCACAGATACGCAGTATTTT.